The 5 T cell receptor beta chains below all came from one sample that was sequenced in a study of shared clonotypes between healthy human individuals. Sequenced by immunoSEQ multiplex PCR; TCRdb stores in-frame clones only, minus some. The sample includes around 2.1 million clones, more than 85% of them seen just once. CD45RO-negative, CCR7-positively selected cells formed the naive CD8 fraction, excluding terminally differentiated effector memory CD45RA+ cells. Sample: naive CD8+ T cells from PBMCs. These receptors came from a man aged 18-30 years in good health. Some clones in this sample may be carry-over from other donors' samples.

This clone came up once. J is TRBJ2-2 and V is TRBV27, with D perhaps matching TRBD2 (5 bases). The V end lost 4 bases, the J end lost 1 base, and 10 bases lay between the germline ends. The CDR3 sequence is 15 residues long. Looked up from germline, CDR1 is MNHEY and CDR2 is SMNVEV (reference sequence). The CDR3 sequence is CASSSSRGNTGELFF. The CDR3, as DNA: TGTGCCAGCAGTTCATCCCGGGGGAACACCGGGGAGCTGTTTTTT.

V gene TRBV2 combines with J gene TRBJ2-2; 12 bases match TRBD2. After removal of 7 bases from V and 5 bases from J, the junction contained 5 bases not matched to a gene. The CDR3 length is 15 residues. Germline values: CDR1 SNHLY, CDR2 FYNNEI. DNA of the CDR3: TGTGCCAGCACCTGGACTAGCGGGAATACCGGGGAGCTGTTTTTT. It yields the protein CASTWTSGNTGELFF.

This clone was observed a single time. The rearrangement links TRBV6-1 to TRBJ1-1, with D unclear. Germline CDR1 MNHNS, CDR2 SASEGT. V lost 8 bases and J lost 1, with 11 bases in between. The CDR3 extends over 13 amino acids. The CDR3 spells CASDLAGNTEAFF. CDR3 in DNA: TGTGCCAGCGACCTCGCAGGGAACACTGAAGCTTTCTTT.

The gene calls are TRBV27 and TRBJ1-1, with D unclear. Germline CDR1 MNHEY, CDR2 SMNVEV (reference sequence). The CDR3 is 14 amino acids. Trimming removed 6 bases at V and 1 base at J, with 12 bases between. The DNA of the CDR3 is TGTGCCAGCAGGGTAGGGAGGGCGAACACTGAAGCTTTCTTT. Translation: CASRVGRANTEAFF.

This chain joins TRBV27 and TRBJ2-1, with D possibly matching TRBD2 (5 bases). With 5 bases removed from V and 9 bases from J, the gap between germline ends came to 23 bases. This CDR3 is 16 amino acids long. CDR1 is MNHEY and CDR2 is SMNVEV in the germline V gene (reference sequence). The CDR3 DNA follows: TGTGCCAGCAGTAAGGGTCAGGAGGAGGTTTGGGGTGAGCAGTTCTTC. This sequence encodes CASSKGQEEVWGEQFF.